The 22 T cell receptor beta chains below come from one sample, sequenced in a study of blood T cell repertoires in COVID-19. Sequencing was performed with immunoSEQ multiplex PCR; in TCRdb, only in-frame clones are kept and a portion is missing. The table lists more than 250,000 clones, around 86% of them singletons. Sequenced sample: peripheral blood. The receptors were sampled from a man aged 50 to 60 with active or convalescent COVID-19.

The gene calls are TRBV7-8 and TRBJ2-2; perhaps TRBD2 as D (5 bases). Germline CDR1 SGHVS, CDR2 FQNEAQ. The CDR3 is 16 residues long. V dropped 4 bases and J dropped 6 bases, with 18 bases sitting between them. Written as DNA, the CDR3 is TGTGCCAGCAGCTCCCCCCCCGAGGGTAGGGCCGGGGAGCTGTTTTTT. As protein: CASSSPPEGRAGELFF.

This chain's CDR3 is CASSLTPGQGDIQYF. The CDR3, as DNA: TGTGCCAGCAGCTTAACCCCGGGACAGGGTGACATTCAGTACTTC. The rearrangement uses TRBV7-8 and TRBJ2-4; TRBD1 matches 9 bases. The CDR3 spans 15 residues. Per germline, CDR1 SGHVS and CDR2 FQNEAQ. Germline trimming cut 2 bases from V and 8 bases from J; bases unmatched to any gene: 7.

The chain joins TRBV5-1 to TRBJ2-1; 9 nucleotides agree with TRBD1. CDR1 SGHRS and CDR2 YFSETQ come from the germline V gene. CDR3 length: 16 amino acids. The V and J ends lost 4 bases and 5 bases, in that order; junction bases with no gene match: 10. CDR3 nucleotides: TGCGCCAGCAGCCTGTTACCGGGACAGGGCGACAATGAGCAGTTCTTC. Its protein product is CASSLLPGQGDNEQFF.

The chain couples TRBV3-1 (or the pseudogene TRBV3-2) to TRBJ2-1, with 12 positions matching TRBD2. The length of the CDR3 is 16 residues. CDR1 and CDR2 (germline): LGHDT, YNNKEL (reference sequence). V was clipped by 5 bases and J by 6 bases; unmatched bases: 8. The CDR3 coding sequence is TGTGCCAGCAGCAAGGGACTAGCGGGCGTCTCCAATGAGCAGTTCTTC. Translating gives CASSKGLAGVSNEQFF.

This chain connects TRBV27 to TRBJ2-7, with 11 bases identical to TRBD2. Germline V gives CDR1 MNHEY, CDR2 SMNVEV (reference sequence). The V segment lost 3 bases and the J segment 2 bases; nucleotides outside the gene matches: 3. The CDR3 has 15 amino acids. The CDR3 DNA follows: TGTGCCAGCAGTTTTTCTAGCGGGAGGACCTACGAGCAGTACTTC. It codes for CASSFSSGRTYEQYF.

The gene calls are TRBV5-8 and TRBJ1-4, with TRBD1 matching over 7 bases. The germline V gene has CDR1 SGHTS and CDR2 YDEGEE. V lost 0 bases, J lost 7 bases, and 6 bases stayed unmatched. The CDR3 is 15 residues long. The CDR3 here is CASSLAAGGGEKLFF. The CDR3 nucleotides read TGTGCCAGCAGCTTGGCCGCAGGGGGAGGTGAAAAACTGTTTTTT.

The chain has TRBV30 and TRBJ2-3; TRBD2 matches at 9 bases. CDR1 is GTSNPN, CDR2 SVGIG, per germline (reference sequence). V was pared by 3 bases and J by 4 bases, with 5 bases of the junction left unmatched. The CDR3 runs 14 residues. CDR3 loop: CAWRSAGGPDTQYF. In nucleotides, the CDR3 is TGTGCCTGGAGATCCGCGGGAGGGCCAGATACGCAGTATTTT.

In this sample, this clone turned up many times. V is TRBV10-3 and J is TRBJ1-1; D perhaps matches TRBD1 (5 bases). Per germline, CDR1 ENHRY and CDR2 SYGVKD. Deletions cut 7 bases from V and 4 bases from J, with 16 bases between. This CDR3 has 14 amino acids. CDR3 residues: CAITDRQGGTEAFF. The CDR3 nucleotides read TGTGCCATCACCGATCGTCAGGGCGGCACTGAAGCTTTCTTT.

This clone was recorded once. The V call is TRBV7-2, the J call TRBJ2-1; 7 bases are shared with TRBD2. The CDR3 covers 16 residues. Unmatched junction bases numbered 6, after V lost 4 bases and J lost 0 bases. The germline CDR1 and CDR2 sequences are SGHTA and FQGNSA. CDR3 residues: CASSSPRGGSYNEQFF. The CDR3 bases are TGTGCCAGCAGCTCCCCGCGCGGGGGCTCCTACAATGAGCAGTTCTTC.

The J gene is TRBJ2-7, the V gene TRBV28; D call uncertain. V shed 2 bases and J shed 13 bases, with 12 bases lying between them. The CDR3 is 11 amino acids. Germline V lookup: CDR1 MDHEN, CDR2 SYDVKM. The CDR3 here is CASSLGDSRYF. CDR3 DNA: TGTGCCAGCAGTTTAGGAGACTCACGCTACTTC. The full variable domain, completed using reference TRBV28 and TRBJ2-7, is DVKVTQSSRYLVKRTGEKVFLECVQDMDHENMFWYRQDPGLGLRLIYFSYDVKMKEKGDIPEGYSVSREKKERFSLILESASTNQTSMYLCASSLGDSRYFGPGTRLTVT.

The rearrangement uses TRBV6-5 and TRBJ1-5; 9 nucleotides line up with TRBD1. J was trimmed by 8 bases and V by 4 bases; bases with no gene match: 3. Germline lookup yields CDR1 MNHEY and CDR2 SVGAGI. This CDR3 is 13 amino acids long. This CDR3 is CASSSRDREPQHF. The CDR3 bases are TGTGCCAGCAGTTCCCGGGACAGGGAGCCCCAGCATTTT.

The V call is TRBV5-1, the J call TRBJ2-3; D not certain. The germline V and J ends were trimmed by 0 bases and 3 bases, with 14 bases remaining between them. The germline V gene has CDR1 SGHRS and CDR2 YFSETQ. The CDR3 contains 16 residues. Written as DNA, the CDR3 is TGCGCCAGCAGCTTGGGCGCGCCCTTTCGGACAGATACGCAGTATTTT. Translation: CASSLGAPFRTDTQYF.

The V call is TRBV21-1, the J call TRBJ1-3; TRBD1, as called in the table, went unchecked against the DNA. TRBV21-1 is annotated as a pseudogene. The CDR3 runs 14 residues. CDR3 coding DNA: TGTGCCAGCAGCAGGACAGGGGTAGGAAACACCATATATTTT. Protein sequence: CASSRTGVGNTIYF.

The V call is TRBV9, the J call TRBJ2-1; D possibly corresponds to TRBD1 (6 bases). The V gene lost 0 bases and the J gene lost 4 bases, with 14 bases spanning the gap. This CDR3 contains 16 residues. In germline, CDR1 is SGDLS, CDR2 YYNGEE. The CDR3 loop reads CASSVGARQVYNEQFF. The CDR3 DNA sequence: TGTGCCAGCAGCGTAGGAGCCCGACAGGTATACAATGAGCAGTTCTTC.

This sequence joins TRBV19 and TRBJ1-1, with D unresolved. The CDR3 spans 12 residues. Trimming shortened V by 7 bases and J by 0 bases, and 6 bases separated the two germline ends. Looked up from germline, CDR1 is LNHDA and CDR2 is SQIVND (reference sequence). The CDR3 DNA reads TGTGCCAGTACCCTTATGAACACTGAAGCTTTCTTT. It encodes CASTLMNTEAFF.

This clone appeared a single time. The rearrangement uses TRBV5-1 and TRBJ1-3; tentative D call: TRBD1 (6 bases). CDR1 and CDR2 from the germline V gene are SGHRS and YFSETQ. The CDR3 covers 14 residues. Trimming left V 4 bases short and J 8 bases short, with 16 bases between. The CDR3 nucleotides read TGCGCCAGCAGCGTCGGTCGGGGGGGCGACACCATATATTTT. Translating it yields CASSVGRGGDTIYF.

The V and J genes are TRBV30 and TRBJ1-3; TRBD1 aligns across 8 bases. The germline V gene has CDR1 GTSNPN and CDR2 SVGIG (reference sequence). The CDR3 runs 17 residues. V trimming: 4 bases; J trimming: 1 base; junction bases outside the gene matches: 12. The CDR3 here is CAWTTFRGQHSGNTIYF. Written as DNA, the CDR3 is TGTGCCTGGACCACGTTCAGGGGGCAACATTCTGGAAACACCATATATTTT.

The chain carries TRBV3-1 (or the pseudogene TRBV3-2) and TRBJ1-6; D might be TRBD1 (5 bases). V was pared by 2 bases and J by 10 bases, with 18 bases between. CDR1 LGHDT and CDR2 YNNKEL come from the germline V gene (reference sequence). The CDR3 is 16 amino acids. The CDR3 is CASSQWEGRVGSPLHF. The DNA of the CDR3 is TGTGCCAGCAGCCAATGGGAAGGCAGGGTGGGCTCACCCCTCCACTTT.

This chain connects TRBV7-2 to TRBJ1-2; 7 bases fit TRBD1. V gave up 1 base and J gave up 4 bases; unmatched junction bases: 0. CDR1 and CDR2 (germline): SGHTA, FQGNSA. The CDR3 loop spans 13 amino acids. The CDR3 protein is CASSLGDSYGYTF. CDR3 DNA: TGTGCCAGCAGCTTAGGGGACAGCTATGGCTACACCTTC.

The gene calls are TRBV6-4 and TRBJ2-1; 9 bases fit TRBD2. CDR1 is MRHNA and CDR2 is SNTAGT in the germline V gene. The ends lost 4 bases at V and 7 bases at J; junction bases unmatched: 14. The CDR3 contains 17 residues. Written as DNA, the CDR3 is TGTGCCAGCAGTGTTCAATTAGGGCTAGCGGGGACTAATGAGCAGTTCTTC. Translated: CASSVQLGLAGTNEQFF.

This clone was picked up a small number of times. CDR3 region: CSGQGQENTEAFF. The CDR3 DNA reads as TGCAGCGGGCAGGGACAGGAGAACACTGAAGCTTTCTTT. The chain joins TRBV29-1 to TRBJ1-1; TRBD1 aligns across 8 bases. In germline, CDR1 is SQVTM, CDR2 ANQGSEA. Losses at the gene ends were 7 bases for V and 1 base for J; bases not matched to a gene: 5. CDR3 length: 13 residues.

CDR3 residues: CASSSGGAMNTEAFF. In DNA, the CDR3 is TGTGCCAGCAGTTCAGGGGGAGCGATGAACACTGAAGCTTTCTTT. The chain carries TRBV6-5 and TRBJ1-1; TRBD1 matches 7 bases. The CDR3 is 15 residues long. Germline V gives CDR1 MNHEY, CDR2 SVGAGI. The V segment lost 4 bases and the J segment 0 bases; nucleotides outside the gene matches: 5.